This T cell receptor beta chain was sequenced in a study of long-term antiretroviral therapy in people with HIV. The study's findings and limits: An increase in diversity followed ART, yet levels stayed below transplant donor controls. HIV repertoires had narrower CDR3 length ranges than controls.

A note on this clone: The antigen remains unidentified.

None of the participants with HIV were treated outside the United States. Before DNA extraction, 1-10 million cryopreserved PBMC were held in the samples. Survey level was the resolution at which the v3.0 immunoSEQ assay ran. Clones were sequenced by immunoSEQ multiplex PCR, and TCRdb holds only the in-frame ones, with some missing. The profile shows 25,000 to 35,000 clones, roughly 88% of them singletons. The clonotype comes from a man in his thirties or forties with HIV. The specimen was unsorted PBMCs, collected 2.7 to 2.9 years after starting antiretroviral therapy.

The CDR3 spells CASSLKQGVTYEQYF. The DNA of the CDR3 is TGTGCCAGCAGTTTAAAGCAGGGAGTTACCTACGAGCAGTACTTC. The chain combines TRBV27 with TRBJ2-7; the D call may be TRBD1 or TRBD2 (5 bases each). V was cut by 2 bases and J by 2 bases, with 13 bases left in between. The CDR3 is 15 amino acids. Germline V lookup: CDR1 MNHEY, CDR2 SMNVEV (reference sequence).